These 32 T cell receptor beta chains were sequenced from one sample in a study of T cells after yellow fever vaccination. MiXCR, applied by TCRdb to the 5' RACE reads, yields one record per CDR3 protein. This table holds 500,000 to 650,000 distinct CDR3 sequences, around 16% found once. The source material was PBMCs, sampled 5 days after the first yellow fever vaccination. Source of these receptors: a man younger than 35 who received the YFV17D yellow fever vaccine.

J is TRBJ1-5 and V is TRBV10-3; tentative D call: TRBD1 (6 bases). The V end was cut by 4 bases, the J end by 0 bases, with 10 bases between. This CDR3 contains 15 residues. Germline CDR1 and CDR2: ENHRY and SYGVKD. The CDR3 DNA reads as TGTGCCATCAGTGGGAGACAGGATAGCAATCAGCCCCAGCATTTT. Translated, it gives CAISGRQDSNQPQHF.

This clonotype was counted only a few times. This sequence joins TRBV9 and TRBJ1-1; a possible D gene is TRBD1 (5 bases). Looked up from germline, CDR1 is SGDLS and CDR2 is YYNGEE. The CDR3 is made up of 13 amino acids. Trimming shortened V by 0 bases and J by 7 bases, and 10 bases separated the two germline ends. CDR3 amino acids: CASSVGGGYEAFF. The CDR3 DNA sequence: TGTGCCAGCAGCGTAGGTGGGGGGTATGAAGCTTTCTTT.

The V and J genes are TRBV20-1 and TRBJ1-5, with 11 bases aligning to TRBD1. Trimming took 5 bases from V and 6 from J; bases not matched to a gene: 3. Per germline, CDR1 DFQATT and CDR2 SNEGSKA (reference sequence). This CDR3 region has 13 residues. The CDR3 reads CSAGTGGFQPQHF. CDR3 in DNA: TGCAGTGCTGGGACAGGGGGATTTCAGCCCCAGCATTTT.

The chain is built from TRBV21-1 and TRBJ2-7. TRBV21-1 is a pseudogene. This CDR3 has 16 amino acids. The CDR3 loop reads CASSKCQTIYALEQYF. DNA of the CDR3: TGTGCCAGCAGCAAATGCCAGACCATCTACGCCCTCGAGCAGTACTTC.

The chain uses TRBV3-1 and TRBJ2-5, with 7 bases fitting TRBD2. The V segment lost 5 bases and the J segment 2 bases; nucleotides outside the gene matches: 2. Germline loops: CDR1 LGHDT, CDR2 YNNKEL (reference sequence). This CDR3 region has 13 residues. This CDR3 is CASSTAGQETQYF. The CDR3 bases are TGTGCCAGCAGCACAGCGGGGCAAGAGACCCAGTACTTC.

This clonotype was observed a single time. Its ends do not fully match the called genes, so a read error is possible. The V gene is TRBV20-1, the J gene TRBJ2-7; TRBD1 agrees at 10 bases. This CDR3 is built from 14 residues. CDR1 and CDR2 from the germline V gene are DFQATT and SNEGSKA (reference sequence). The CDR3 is CCALTGGDLHEQYF. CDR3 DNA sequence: TGCTGTGCTCTGACAGGGGGCGATCTCCACGAGCAGTACTTC.

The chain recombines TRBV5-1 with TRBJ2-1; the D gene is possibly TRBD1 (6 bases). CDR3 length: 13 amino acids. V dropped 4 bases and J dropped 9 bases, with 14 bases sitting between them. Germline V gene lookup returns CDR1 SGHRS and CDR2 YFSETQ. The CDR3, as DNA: TGCGCCAGCAGCACCACAGGGAATGGTGAGCAGTTCTTC. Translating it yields CASSTTGNGEQFF.

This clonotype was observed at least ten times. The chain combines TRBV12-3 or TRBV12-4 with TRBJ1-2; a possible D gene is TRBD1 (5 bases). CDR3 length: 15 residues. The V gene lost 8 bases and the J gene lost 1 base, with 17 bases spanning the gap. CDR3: CASSRTFSNNYGYTF. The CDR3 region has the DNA TGTGCCAGCTCCCGGACATTTAGCAATAACTATGGCTACACCTTC.

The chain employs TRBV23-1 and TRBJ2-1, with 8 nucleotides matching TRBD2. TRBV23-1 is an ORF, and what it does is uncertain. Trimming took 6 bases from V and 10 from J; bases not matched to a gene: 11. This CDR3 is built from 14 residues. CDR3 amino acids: CASSRGLDEREQFF. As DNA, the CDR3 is TGCGCCAGCAGCCGGGGACTAGACGAGCGAGAGCAGTTCTTC.

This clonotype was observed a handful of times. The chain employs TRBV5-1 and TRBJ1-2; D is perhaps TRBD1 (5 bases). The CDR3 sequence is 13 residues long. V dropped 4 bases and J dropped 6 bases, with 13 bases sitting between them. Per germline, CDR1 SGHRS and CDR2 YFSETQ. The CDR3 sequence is CASSPLGHDGYTF. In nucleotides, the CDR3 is TGCGCCAGCAGCCCCCTCGGACACGATGGCTACACCTTC.

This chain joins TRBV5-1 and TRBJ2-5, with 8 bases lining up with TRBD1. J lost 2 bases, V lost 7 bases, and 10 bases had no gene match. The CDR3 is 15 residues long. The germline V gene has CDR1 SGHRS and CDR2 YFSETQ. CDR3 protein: CASFPRTGPQETQYF. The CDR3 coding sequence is TGCGCCAGCTTCCCCCGGACAGGGCCACAAGAGACCCAGTACTTC.

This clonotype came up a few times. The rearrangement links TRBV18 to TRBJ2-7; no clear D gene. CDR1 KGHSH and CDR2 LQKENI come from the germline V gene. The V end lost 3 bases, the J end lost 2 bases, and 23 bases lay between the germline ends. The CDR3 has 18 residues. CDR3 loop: CASSPRLHPVKKTYEQYV. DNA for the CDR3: TGTGCCAGCTCACCCCGGCTCCACCCGGTCAAGAAGACCTACGAGCAGTACGTC.

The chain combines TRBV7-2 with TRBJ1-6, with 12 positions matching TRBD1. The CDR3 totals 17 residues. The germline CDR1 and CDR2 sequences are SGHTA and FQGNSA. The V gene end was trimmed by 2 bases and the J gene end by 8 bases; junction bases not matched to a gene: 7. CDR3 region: CASSLLTGQGAHSPLHF. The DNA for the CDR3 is TGTGCCAGCAGCTTATTAACGGGACAGGGGGCCCATTCACCCCTCCACTTT.

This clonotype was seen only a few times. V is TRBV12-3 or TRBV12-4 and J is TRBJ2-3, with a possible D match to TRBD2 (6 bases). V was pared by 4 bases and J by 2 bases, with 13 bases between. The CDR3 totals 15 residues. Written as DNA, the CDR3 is TGTGCCAGCAGTTATGGACGGGGGACCACAGATACGCAGTATTTT. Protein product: CASSYGRGTTDTQYF.

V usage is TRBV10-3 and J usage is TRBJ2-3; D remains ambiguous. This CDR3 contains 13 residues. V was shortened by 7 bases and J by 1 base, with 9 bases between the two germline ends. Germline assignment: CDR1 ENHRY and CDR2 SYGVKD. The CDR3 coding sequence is TGTGCCATCACTCCGATCGGCACAGATACGCAGTATTTT. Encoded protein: CAITPIGTDTQYF.

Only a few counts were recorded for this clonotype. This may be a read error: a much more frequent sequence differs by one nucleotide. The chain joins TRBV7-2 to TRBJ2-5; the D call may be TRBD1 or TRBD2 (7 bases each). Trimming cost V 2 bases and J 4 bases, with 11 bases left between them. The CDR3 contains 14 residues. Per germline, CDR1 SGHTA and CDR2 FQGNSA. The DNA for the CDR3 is TGTGCCAGCAGCTTATCAGGGGGGGTAGAGACCCAGTACTTC. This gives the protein CASSLSGGVETQYF. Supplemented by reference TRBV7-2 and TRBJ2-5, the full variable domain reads GAGVSQSPSNKVTEKGKDVELRCDPISGHTALYWYRQSLGQGLEFLIYFQGNSAPDKSGLPSDRFSAERTGGSVSTLTIQRTQQEDSAVYLCASSLSGGVETQYFGPGTRLLVL.

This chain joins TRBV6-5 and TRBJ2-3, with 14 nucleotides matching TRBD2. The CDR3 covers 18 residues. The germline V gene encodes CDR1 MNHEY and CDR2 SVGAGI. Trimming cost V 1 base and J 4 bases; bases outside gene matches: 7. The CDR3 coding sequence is TGTGCCAGCAGTTACTGGGGACTAGCGGGGGCCGAGGCAGATACGCAGTATTTT. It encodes CASSYWGLAGAEADTQYF.

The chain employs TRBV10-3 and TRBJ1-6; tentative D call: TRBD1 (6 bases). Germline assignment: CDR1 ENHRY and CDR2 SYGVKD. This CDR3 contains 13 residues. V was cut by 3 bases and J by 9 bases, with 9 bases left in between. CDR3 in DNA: TGTGCCATCAGTGACAGGGGCTTTTCACCCCTCCACTTT. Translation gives CAISDRGFSPLHF.

The CDR3 DNA reads as TGTGCCAGCAGCCACGGGACCCTCGGGATCTACGAGCAGTACTTC. As protein: CASSHGTLGIYEQYF. The chain joins TRBV6-2 or TRBV6-3 to TRBJ2-7; D is tentatively TRBD1 or TRBD2 (5 bases each). The CDR3 is 15 residues long. Deletions cut 6 bases from V and 3 bases from J, with 18 bases between. Germline CDR1 MNHEY, CDR2 SVGEGT.

As DNA, the CDR3 is TGCAGCGTTGAAGGGACGGACTTATTCTATGGCTACACCTTC. Translating it yields CSVEGTDLFYGYTF. V usage is TRBV29-1 and J usage is TRBJ1-2, with D uncertain. There are 14 residues in the CDR3. Germline CDR1 and CDR2: SQVTM and ANQGSEA. Trimming took 1 base from V and 4 from J, leaving 13 bases between them.

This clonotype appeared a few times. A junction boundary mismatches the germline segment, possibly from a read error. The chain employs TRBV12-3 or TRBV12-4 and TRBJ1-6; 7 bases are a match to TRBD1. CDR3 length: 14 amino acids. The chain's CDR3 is CASTLQGLGSPLHF. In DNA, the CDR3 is TGTGCCAGCACTTTACAGGGGCTCGGTTCACCCCTCCACTTT.

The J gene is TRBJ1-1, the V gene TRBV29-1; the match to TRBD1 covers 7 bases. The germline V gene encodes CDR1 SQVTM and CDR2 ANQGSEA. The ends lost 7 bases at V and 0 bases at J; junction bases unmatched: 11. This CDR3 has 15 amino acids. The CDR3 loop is CSAIGQELMNTEAFF. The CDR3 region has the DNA TGCAGCGCGATCGGACAGGAACTCATGAACACTGAAGCTTTCTTT.

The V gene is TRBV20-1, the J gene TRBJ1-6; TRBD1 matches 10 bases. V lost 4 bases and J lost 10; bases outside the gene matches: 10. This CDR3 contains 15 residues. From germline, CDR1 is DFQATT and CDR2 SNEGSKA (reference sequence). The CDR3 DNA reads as TGCAGTGCTACGGCGAGGGACAGGGGAAACTCACCCCTCCACTTT. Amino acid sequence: CSATARDRGNSPLHF.

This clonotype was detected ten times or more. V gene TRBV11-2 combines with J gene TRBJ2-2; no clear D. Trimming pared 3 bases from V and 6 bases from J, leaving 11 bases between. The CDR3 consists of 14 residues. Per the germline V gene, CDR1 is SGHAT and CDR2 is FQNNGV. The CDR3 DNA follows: TGTGCCAGCAGCTTTTCTGGTTGGGCCGGGGAGCTGTTTTTT. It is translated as CASSFSGWAGELFF.

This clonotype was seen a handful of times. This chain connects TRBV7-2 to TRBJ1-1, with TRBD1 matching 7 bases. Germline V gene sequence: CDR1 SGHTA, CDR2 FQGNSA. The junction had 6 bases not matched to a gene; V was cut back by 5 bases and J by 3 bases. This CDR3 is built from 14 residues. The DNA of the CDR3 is TGTGCCAGCAGCCCGGACAGGTTGGACACTGAAGCTTTCTTT. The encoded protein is CASSPDRLDTEAFF.

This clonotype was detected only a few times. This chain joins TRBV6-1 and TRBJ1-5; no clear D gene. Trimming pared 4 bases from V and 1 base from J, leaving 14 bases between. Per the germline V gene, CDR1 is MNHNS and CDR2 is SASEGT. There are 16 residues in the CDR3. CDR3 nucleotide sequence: TGTGCCAGCAGTGGAACACGTGTTCGGAGCAATCAGCCCCAGCATTTT. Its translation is CASSGTRVRSNQPQHF.

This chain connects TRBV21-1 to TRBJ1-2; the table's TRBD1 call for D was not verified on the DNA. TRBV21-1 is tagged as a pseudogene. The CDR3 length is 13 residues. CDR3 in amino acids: CAIGTGGHYGYTF. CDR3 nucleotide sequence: TGTGCCATCGGGACAGGAGGTCACTATGGCTACACCTTC.

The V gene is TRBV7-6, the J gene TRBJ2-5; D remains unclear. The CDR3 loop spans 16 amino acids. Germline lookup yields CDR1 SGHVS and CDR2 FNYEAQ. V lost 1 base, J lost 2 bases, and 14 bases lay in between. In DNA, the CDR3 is TGTGCCAGCAGCTTAGGGACCCATCTAGGGCAAGAGACCCAGTACTTC. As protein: CASSLGTHLGQETQYF.

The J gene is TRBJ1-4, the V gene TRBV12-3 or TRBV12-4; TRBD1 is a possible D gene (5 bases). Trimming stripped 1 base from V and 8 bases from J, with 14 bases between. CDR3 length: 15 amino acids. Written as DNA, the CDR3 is TGTGCCAGCAGTTTAGGGGAAGGGGTTGGGGAAAAACTGTTTTTT. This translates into CASSLGEGVGEKLFF.

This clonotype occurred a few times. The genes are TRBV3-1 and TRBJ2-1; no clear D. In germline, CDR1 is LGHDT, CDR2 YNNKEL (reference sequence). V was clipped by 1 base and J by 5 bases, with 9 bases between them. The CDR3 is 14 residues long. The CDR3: CASSQVPADNEQFF. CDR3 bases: TGTGCCAGCAGCCAAGTACCGGCGGACAATGAGCAGTTCTTC.

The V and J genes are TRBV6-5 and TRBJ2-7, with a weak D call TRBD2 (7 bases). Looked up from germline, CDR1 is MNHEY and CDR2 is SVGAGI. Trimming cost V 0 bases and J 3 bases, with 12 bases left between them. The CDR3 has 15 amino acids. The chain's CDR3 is CASSYSRGGIYEQYF. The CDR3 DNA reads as TGTGCCAGCAGTTACTCGAGGGGGGGAATCTACGAGCAGTACTTC.

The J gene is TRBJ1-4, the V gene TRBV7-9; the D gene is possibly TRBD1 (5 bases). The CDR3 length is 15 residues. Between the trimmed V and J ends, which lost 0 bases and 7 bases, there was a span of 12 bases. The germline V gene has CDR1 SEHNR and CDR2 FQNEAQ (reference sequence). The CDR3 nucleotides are TGTGCCAGCAGCTTAGCGAGGGACGGCCCTGAAAAACTGTTTTTT. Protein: CASSLARDGPEKLFF.